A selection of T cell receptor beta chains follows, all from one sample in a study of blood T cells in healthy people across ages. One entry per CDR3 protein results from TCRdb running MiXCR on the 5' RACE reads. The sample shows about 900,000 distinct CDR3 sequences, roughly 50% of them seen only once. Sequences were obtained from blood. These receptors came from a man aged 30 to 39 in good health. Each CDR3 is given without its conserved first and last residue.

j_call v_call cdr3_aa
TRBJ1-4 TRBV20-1 SARVRQNGEKLF
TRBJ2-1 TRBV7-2 ASSLGAGGSPYEQF
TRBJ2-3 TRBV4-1 ASSQGSGGLDTQY
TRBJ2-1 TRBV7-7 ASSLGASGGYEQF
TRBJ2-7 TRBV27 ASSLLGTGGTYEQY
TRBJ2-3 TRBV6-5 ASTPRRLVATDTQY
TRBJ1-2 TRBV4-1 ASSPSRDYGYT
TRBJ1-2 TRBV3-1 ASSQGFDQANYGYT
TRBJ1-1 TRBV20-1 SAEAPGGYAEAF
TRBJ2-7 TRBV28 ASRRRDRDNYEQY
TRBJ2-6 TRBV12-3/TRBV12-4 ASSRTARPGANVLT
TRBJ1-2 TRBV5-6 ASLQVGDYT
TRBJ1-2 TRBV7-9 ASSHQRGQGSGYT
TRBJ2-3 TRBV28 ASSLKRALTDTQY
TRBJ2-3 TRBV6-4 ASSETGEPTDTQY
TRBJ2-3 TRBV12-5 ASGFGGGTDTQY
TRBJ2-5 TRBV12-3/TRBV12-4 ASRWQGLGQETQY
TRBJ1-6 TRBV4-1 ASSQVLSTGNSPLH
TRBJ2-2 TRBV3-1 ASSQDRGRDRVTGELF
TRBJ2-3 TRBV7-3 ASSFRERDTQY
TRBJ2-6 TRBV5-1 ASSSRQSGANVLT
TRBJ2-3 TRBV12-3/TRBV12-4 ASSPLGSSSDTQY
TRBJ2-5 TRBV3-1 ASSRETSGTRWTQY
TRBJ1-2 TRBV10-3 ATAGDGYGYT
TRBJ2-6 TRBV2 ASSVELSGANVLT
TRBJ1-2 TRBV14 ASSQDWQGTIYGYT
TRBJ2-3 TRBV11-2 ASHLSGGAYSSTDTQY
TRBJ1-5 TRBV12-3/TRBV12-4 ASTRDGGSNQPQH
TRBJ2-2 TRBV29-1 SVEQGINTGELF
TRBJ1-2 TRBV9 ASSAWQGALSGYT
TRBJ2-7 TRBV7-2 ASSYPGLSEQY
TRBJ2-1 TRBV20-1 SAAAGTGGANEQF
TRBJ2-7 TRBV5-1 ASSPETVSYEQY
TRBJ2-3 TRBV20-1 SADPGTSLARDTQY